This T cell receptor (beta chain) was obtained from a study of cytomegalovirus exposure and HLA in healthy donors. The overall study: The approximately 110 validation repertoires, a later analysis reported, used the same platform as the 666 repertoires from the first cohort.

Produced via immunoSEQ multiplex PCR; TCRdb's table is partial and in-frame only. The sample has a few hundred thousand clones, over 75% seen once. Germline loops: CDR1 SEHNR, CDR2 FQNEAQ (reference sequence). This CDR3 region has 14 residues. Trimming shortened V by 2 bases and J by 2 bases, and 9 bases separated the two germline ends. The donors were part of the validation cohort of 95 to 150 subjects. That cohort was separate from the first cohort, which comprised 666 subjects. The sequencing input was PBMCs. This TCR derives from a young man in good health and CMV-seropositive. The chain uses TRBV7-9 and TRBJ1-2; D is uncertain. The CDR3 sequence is CASSLLYENYGYTF. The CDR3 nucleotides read TGTGCCAGCAGCTTATTGTACGAGAACTATGGCTACACCTTC.